The source of this T cell receptor (beta chain) is a study of vaccination effects on CD4 cells after COVID-19. Germline CDR1 SGHRS, CDR2 YFSETQ. Deletions cut 0 bases from V and 5 bases from J, with 11 bases between. The CDR3 length is 14 residues. Sequencing followed a ViraFEST assay step that expanded antigen-specific CD4+ T cells with viral peptide pools. Following an approximately ten-day culture, CD4+ T cells were purified. Each participant received a vaccine that was either BNT162b2 or mRNA-1273, given as two doses. Assay: immunoSEQ multiplex PCR; the TCRdb copy retains only in-frame clones and omits some. The repertoire holds some 30,000 clones, with 75% to 90% as singletons. Comment on this clone: Its antigen is as yet unknown.

This TCR derives from a human donor who received a COVID-19 vaccine. Some clones in this sample may be carry-over from other donors' samples. This specimen was CD4+ T cells from PBMCs cultured with SARS-CoV-2 spike peptides, taken after COVID-19 vaccination. The gene calls are TRBV5-1 and TRBJ1-2; no clear D gene. The chain's CDR3 is CASSLAGVGYGYTF. The CDR3 DNA reads TGCGCCAGCAGCTTGGCCGGGGTAGGGTATGGCTACACCTTC.